These T cell receptor beta chains were read from a single sample in a study of beta chain features in type 1 diabetes. Measured with immunoSEQ multiplex PCR; TCRdb has only the in-frame clones, and not every one. The table lists roughly 150,000 clones, 7.8% of them singletons. Sequencing input: central memory CD4+ T cells from blood. These receptors came from a woman aged 40 to 50 with type 1 diabetes. Both conserved end residues are part of each CDR3. D genes are given only for firm matches. Only part of the rows carry a size: once, few, many, or a class if the clone is expanded.

d_call: .; clone_size: many; v_call: TRBV15; j_call: TRBJ2-4; cdr3_aa: CATSSQDIQYF; cdr3_nt: TGTGCCACCAGCAGCCAGGACATTCAGTACTTC
d_call: .; clone_size: few; v_call: TRBV11-1; j_call: TRBJ1-1; cdr3_aa: CASSLFGNTEAFF; cdr3_nt: TGTGCCAGCAGCTTATTCGGGAACACTGAAGCTTTCTTT
d_call: TRBD2; clone_size: .; v_call: TRBV2; j_call: TRBJ2-1; cdr3_aa: CASRAGLAGSNLF; cdr3_nt: TGTGCCAGCAGGGCGGGACTAGCGGGAAGTAATCTCTTC
d_call: .; clone_size: few; v_call: TRBV19; j_call: TRBJ1-5; cdr3_aa: CASSIFGPPDYSNQPQHF; cdr3_nt: TGTGCCAGTAGTATATTTGGACCGCCCGACTATAGCAATCAGCCCCAGCATTTT
d_call: .; clone_size: few; v_call: TRBV7-8; j_call: TRBJ1-3; cdr3_aa: CASSTLDGSGDTIYF; cdr3_nt: TGTGCCAGCAGCACACTCGACGGTAGCGGAGACACCATATATTTT
d_call: .; clone_size: few; v_call: TRBV7-2; j_call: TRBJ1-1; cdr3_aa: CASSSPDRYTEAFF; cdr3_nt: TGTGCCAGCAGCTCCCCGGACAGATACACTGAAGCTTTCTTT
d_call: .; clone_size: few; v_call: TRBV4-3; j_call: TRBJ1-2; cdr3_aa: CASSQDSNYGYTF; cdr3_nt: TGCGCCAGCAGTCAGGACAGTAACTATGGCTACACCTTC
d_call: .; clone_size: few; v_call: TRBV2; j_call: TRBJ2-5; cdr3_aa: CASSGGQQETQYF; cdr3_nt: TGTGCCAGCAGTGGAGGACAGCAAGAGACCCAGTACTTC
d_call: .; clone_size: .; v_call: TRBV7-3; j_call: TRBJ2-2; cdr3_aa: CASSPSPTGELFF; cdr3_nt: TGTGCCAGCAGCCCCAGTCCTACCGGGGAGCTGTTTTTT
d_call: TRBD1; clone_size: medium-sized; v_call: TRBV30; j_call: TRBJ1-1; cdr3_aa: CAWSRDRKAFF; cdr3_nt: TGTGCCTGGAGTAGGGACAGAAAAGCTTTCTTT
d_call: TRBD2; clone_size: .; v_call: TRBV30; j_call: TRBJ2-7; cdr3_aa: CAWSVRLAGEQYF; cdr3_nt: TGTGCCTGGAGTGTACGACTAGCGGGAGAGCAGTACTTC
d_call: .; clone_size: few; v_call: TRBV7-3; j_call: TRBJ2-3; cdr3_aa: CASSLSEWDTQYF; cdr3_nt: TGTGCCAGCAGCTTATCGGAGTGGGATACGCAGTATTTT
d_call: TRBD2; clone_size: .; v_call: TRBV29-1; j_call: TRBJ2-7; cdr3_aa: CSVGEGGYEQYF; cdr3_nt: TGCAGCGTTGGGGAGGGAGGCTACGAGCAGTACTTC
d_call: .; clone_size: few; v_call: TRBV7-2; j_call: TRBJ2-5; cdr3_aa: CASSSMTGLETQYF; cdr3_nt: TGTGCCAGCAGCTCGATGACGGGGTTAGAGACCCAGTACTTC
d_call: TRBD1; clone_size: .; v_call: TRBV7-3; j_call: TRBJ2-1; cdr3_aa: CASSFMTGVFNEQFF; cdr3_nt: TGTGCCAGCAGCTTCATGACAGGGGTATTCAATGAGCAGTTCTTC
d_call: TRBD2; clone_size: .; v_call: TRBV27; j_call: TRBJ2-7; cdr3_aa: CASSLILGGTLYEQYF; cdr3_nt: TGTGCCAGCAGTTTAATTTTGGGGGGGACCCTCTACGAGCAGTACTTC
d_call: .; clone_size: .; v_call: TRBV5-1; j_call: TRBJ1-5; cdr3_aa: CASSPGIRTSNQPQHF; cdr3_nt: TGCGCCAGCAGCCCAGGGATTCGAACATCGAATCAGCCCCAGCATTTT
d_call: TRBD1; clone_size: .; v_call: TRBV18; j_call: TRBJ1-5; cdr3_aa: CASSPDRDQPQHF; cdr3_nt: TGTGCCAGCTCGCCGGACAGGGACCAGCCCCAGCATTTT
d_call: .; clone_size: few; v_call: TRBV4-1; j_call: TRBJ2-7; cdr3_aa: CASSQETASSYEQYF; cdr3_nt: TGCGCCAGCAGCCAAGAGACAGCGAGCTCCTACGAGCAGTACTTC
d_call: .; clone_size: few; v_call: TRBV7-2; j_call: TRBJ1-5; cdr3_aa: CASSFKQGDGQPQHF; cdr3_nt: TGTGCCAGCAGCTTCAAACAGGGAGACGGTCAGCCCCAGCATTTT
d_call: .; clone_size: .; v_call: TRBV5-1; j_call: TRBJ2-5; cdr3_aa: CASSQTQSLKTQYF; cdr3_nt: TGCGCCAGCAGCCAAACACAGTCCTTAAAGACCCAGTACTTC
d_call: .; clone_size: .; v_call: TRBV19; j_call: TRBJ2-5; cdr3_aa: CASTTGETQYF; cdr3_nt: TGTGCCAGTACAACGGGAGAGACCCAGTACTTC
d_call: .; clone_size: .; v_call: TRBV7-2; j_call: TRBJ1-2; cdr3_aa: CASSLVELGSYGYTF; cdr3_nt: TGTGCCAGCAGCTTAGTCGAGTTGGGCAGCTATGGCTACACCTTC
d_call: .; clone_size: .; v_call: TRBV7-6; j_call: TRBJ1-5; cdr3_aa: CASSSGDQPQHF; cdr3_nt: TGTGCCAGCAGTTCGGGGGATCAGCCCCAGCATTTT
d_call: .; clone_size: .; v_call: TRBV6-6; j_call: TRBJ2-1; cdr3_aa: CASSVGLYNEQFF; cdr3_nt: TGTGCCAGCAGTGTGGGACTCTACAATGAGCAGTTCTTC
d_call: TRBD1; clone_size: few; v_call: TRBV28; j_call: TRBJ2-5; cdr3_aa: CASRGTGKETQYF; cdr3_nt: TGTGCCAGCAGGGGGACAGGCAAGGAGACCCAGTACTTC
d_call: TRBD1; clone_size: few; v_call: TRBV2; j_call: TRBJ1-2; cdr3_aa: CASTTGYDGYTF; cdr3_nt: TGTGCCAGCACGACAGGGTATGACGGCTACACCTTC
d_call: .; clone_size: many; v_call: TRBV28; j_call: TRBJ1-2; cdr3_aa: CASNTNYGYTF; cdr3_nt: TGTGCCAGCAACACTAACTATGGCTACACCTTC
d_call: .; clone_size: few; v_call: TRBV2; j_call: TRBJ2-4; cdr3_aa: CASSAGETNIQYF; cdr3_nt: TGTGCCAGCAGTGCTGGGGAGACAAACATTCAGTACTTC
d_call: .; clone_size: few; v_call: TRBV5-1; j_call: TRBJ2-5; cdr3_aa: CASSLDRVTETQYF; cdr3_nt: TGCGCCAGCAGCTTGGACAGGGTTACAGAGACCCAGTACTTC
d_call: TRBD2; clone_size: few; v_call: TRBV7-3; j_call: TRBJ2-1; cdr3_aa: CASSPLAGGYNEQFF; cdr3_nt: TGTGCCAGCAGCCCACTAGCGGGAGGGTACAATGAGCAGTTCTTC
d_call: .; clone_size: few; v_call: TRBV5-6; j_call: TRBJ1-1; cdr3_aa: CASSWGGGKAFF; cdr3_nt: TGTGCCAGCAGCTGGGGCGGGGGAAAAGCTTTCTTT
d_call: .; clone_size: .; v_call: TRBV7-2; j_call: TRBJ2-5; cdr3_aa: CASSLGGGLETQYF; cdr3_nt: TGTGCCAGCAGCTTAGGTGGAGGTTTAGAGACCCAGTACTTC
d_call: .; clone_size: few; v_call: TRBV4-2; j_call: TRBJ2-3; cdr3_aa: CASSQSRADTQYF; cdr3_nt: TGTGCCAGCAGCCAGTCCAGGGCCGATACGCAGTATTTT
d_call: .; clone_size: .; v_call: TRBV2; j_call: TRBJ1-5; cdr3_aa: CASRYVEGPQHF; cdr3_nt: TGTGCCAGCAGGTACGTGGAGGGGCCCCAGCATTTT
d_call: .; clone_size: few; v_call: TRBV5-1; j_call: TRBJ2-2; cdr3_aa: CASSLGTVANTGELFF; cdr3_nt: TGCGCCAGCAGCTTGGGTACTGTCGCGAACACCGGGGAGCTGTTTTTT
d_call: .; clone_size: few; v_call: TRBV2; j_call: TRBJ2-1; cdr3_aa: CASTGLNEQFF; cdr3_nt: TGTGCCAGCACTGGCCTCAATGAGCAGTTCTTC
d_call: TRBD2; clone_size: few; v_call: TRBV28; j_call: TRBJ2-2; cdr3_aa: CASSAGTTHSNTGELFF; cdr3_nt: TGTGCCAGCAGCGCCGGGACTACTCATTCGAACACCGGGGAGCTGTTTTTT
d_call: TRBD2; clone_size: few; v_call: TRBV29-1; j_call: TRBJ2-5; cdr3_aa: CSVGEGGETQYF; cdr3_nt: TGCAGCGTTGGGGAGGGTGGGGAGACCCAGTACTTC
d_call: .; clone_size: few; v_call: TRBV28; j_call: TRBJ1-5; cdr3_aa: CASLTSNQPQHF; cdr3_nt: TGTGCCAGCCTAACTAGCAATCAGCCCCAGCATTTT
d_call: .; clone_size: few; v_call: TRBV6-5; j_call: TRBJ1-2; cdr3_aa: CASSYRREAGYTF; cdr3_nt: TGTGCCAGCAGTTACCGCAGGGAAGCCGGCTACACCTTC
d_call: TRBD2; clone_size: .; v_call: TRBV18; j_call: TRBJ2-4; cdr3_aa: CASSPLRLGGDGKNIQYF; cdr3_nt: TGTGCCAGCTCACCCCTCCGGTTGGGAGGGGATGGTAAAAACATTCAGTACTTC
d_call: .; clone_size: few; v_call: TRBV6-5; j_call: TRBJ1-1; cdr3_aa: CASSLRGLNTEAFF; cdr3_nt: TGTGCCAGCAGTCTCAGGGGACTGAACACTGAAGCTTTCTTT
d_call: .; clone_size: few; v_call: TRBV4-2; j_call: TRBJ1-5; cdr3_aa: CASSRAVDSNQPQHF; cdr3_nt: TGTGCCAGCAGCCGTGCGGTTGATAGCAATCAGCCCCAGCATTTT
d_call: TRBD1; clone_size: many; v_call: TRBV6-6; j_call: TRBJ2-7; cdr3_aa: CASRDRNYEQYF; cdr3_nt: TGTGCCAGCAGGGACAGGAATTACGAGCAGTACTTC
d_call: .; clone_size: .; v_call: TRBV5-4; j_call: TRBJ2-7; cdr3_aa: CASKAEGDPFYEQYF; cdr3_nt: TGTGCCAGCAAAGCCGAGGGGGACCCTTTCTACGAGCAGTACTTC
d_call: .; clone_size: few; v_call: TRBV9; j_call: TRBJ2-3; cdr3_aa: CASGGTDLSADTQYF; cdr3_nt: TGTGCCAGCGGCGGGACAGATTTAAGCGCAGATACGCAGTATTTT
d_call: TRBD1; clone_size: .; v_call: TRBV7-9; j_call: TRBJ1-1; cdr3_aa: CASSLQTGEAFF; cdr3_nt: TGTGCCAGCAGCCTCCAGACAGGGGAAGCTTTCTTT
d_call: .; clone_size: .; v_call: TRBV15; j_call: TRBJ2-7; cdr3_aa: CATRRGAGENEQYF; cdr3_nt: TGTGCCACCAGAAGAGGGGCAGGGGAGAACGAGCAGTACTTC
d_call: .; clone_size: .; v_call: TRBV5-8; j_call: TRBJ1-1; cdr3_aa: CASSFLRGTEAFF; cdr3_nt: TGTGCCAGCAGCTTCCTGCGGGGAACTGAAGCTTTCTTT
d_call: .; clone_size: few; v_call: TRBV5-1; j_call: TRBJ2-7; cdr3_aa: CASSLASDPRGEQYF; cdr3_nt: TGCGCCAGCAGCTTGGCCTCGGACCCCAGGGGCGAGCAGTACTTC
d_call: .; clone_size: few; v_call: TRBV7-8; j_call: TRBJ2-5; cdr3_aa: CASSDYLEETQYF; cdr3_nt: TGTGCCAGCAGCGACTACCTGGAAGAGACCCAGTACTTC
d_call: TRBD1; clone_size: few; v_call: TRBV19; j_call: TRBJ1-1; cdr3_aa: CASRATGGYGEAFF; cdr3_nt: TGTGCCAGTAGGGCGACAGGGGGCTACGGTGAAGCTTTCTTT
d_call: TRBD2; clone_size: many; v_call: TRBV4-1; j_call: TRBJ2-1; cdr3_aa: CASMMGLAGGSYNEQFF; cdr3_nt: TGCGCCAGCATGATGGGGCTAGCGGGAGGCTCCTACAATGAGCAGTTCTTC
d_call: .; clone_size: few; v_call: TRBV7-9; j_call: TRBJ1-5; cdr3_aa: CASSFSGEQPQHF; cdr3_nt: TGTGCCAGCAGCTTCTCTGGAGAGCAGCCCCAGCATTTT
d_call: .; clone_size: .; v_call: TRBV19; j_call: TRBJ1-4; cdr3_aa: CASSSGTTGGKLFF; cdr3_nt: TGTGCCAGTAGTTCCGGCACCACGGGTGGAAAACTGTTTTTT